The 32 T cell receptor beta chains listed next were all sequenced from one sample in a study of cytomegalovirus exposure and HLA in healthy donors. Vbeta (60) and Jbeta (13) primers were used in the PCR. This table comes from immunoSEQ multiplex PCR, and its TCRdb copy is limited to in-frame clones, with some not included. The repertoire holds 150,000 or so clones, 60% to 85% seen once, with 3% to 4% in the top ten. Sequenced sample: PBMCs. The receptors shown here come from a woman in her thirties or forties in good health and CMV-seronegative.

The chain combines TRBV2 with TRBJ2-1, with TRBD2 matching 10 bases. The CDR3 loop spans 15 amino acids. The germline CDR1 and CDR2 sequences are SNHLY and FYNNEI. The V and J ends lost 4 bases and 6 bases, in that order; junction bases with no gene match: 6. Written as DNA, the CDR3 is TGTGCCAGCAGTGTCGGACTAGCGGTAGGCAATGAGCAGTTCTTC. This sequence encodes CASSVGLAVGNEQFF.

The CDR3 region is CSAPATSGGAYNEQFF. The CDR3 nucleotides are TGCAGCGCCCCGGCCACTAGCGGGGGGGCCTACAATGAGCAGTTCTTC. The chain combines TRBV29-1 with TRBJ2-1; 13 nucleotides match TRBD2. CDR1 is SQVTM, CDR2 ANQGSEA, per germline. The CDR3 has 16 amino acids. V was pared by 7 bases and J by 2 bases, with 8 bases of the junction left unmatched.

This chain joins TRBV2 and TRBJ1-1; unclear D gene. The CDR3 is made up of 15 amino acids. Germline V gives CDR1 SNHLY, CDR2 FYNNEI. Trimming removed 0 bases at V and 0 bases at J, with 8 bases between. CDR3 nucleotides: TGTGCCAGCAGTGAAGCTCGCGGCCTGAACACTGAAGCTTTCTTT. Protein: CASSEARGLNTEAFF.

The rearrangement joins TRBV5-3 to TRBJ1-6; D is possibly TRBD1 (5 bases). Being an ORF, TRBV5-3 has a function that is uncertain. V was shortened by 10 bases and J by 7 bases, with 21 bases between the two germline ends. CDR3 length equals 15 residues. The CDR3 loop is CARTPGLKGNSPLHF. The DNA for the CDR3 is TGTGCCCGGACCCCAGGGCTTAAAGGGAATTCACCCCTCCACTTT.

CDR3 residues: CASSHGLSGQYGEQFF. DNA of the CDR3: TGTGCCAGCAGCCACGGACTATCGGGGCAATATGGTGAGCAGTTCTTC. The chain is built from TRBV5-6 and TRBJ2-1, with D possibly being TRBD2 (6 bases). The V end was cut by 4 bases, the J end by 9 bases, with 23 bases between. The length of the CDR3 is 16 residues. CDR1 and CDR2 from the germline V gene are SGHDT and YYEEEE.

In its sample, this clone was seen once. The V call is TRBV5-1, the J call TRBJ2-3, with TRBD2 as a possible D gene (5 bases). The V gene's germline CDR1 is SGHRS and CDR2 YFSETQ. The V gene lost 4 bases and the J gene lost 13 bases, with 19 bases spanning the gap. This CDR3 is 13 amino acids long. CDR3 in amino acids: CASSPLQRERKYF. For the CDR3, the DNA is TGCGCCAGCAGCCCGCTTCAGAGGGAGAGGAAGTATTTT.

Here the CDR3 DNA reads TGTGCCTGGAGTGGTGGGGGGGCGGGGGCTTTCTTT. Translated, it gives CAWSGGGAGAFF. The chain carries TRBV30 and TRBJ1-1; TRBD1 is a possible D gene (6 bases). CDR1 is GTSNPN, CDR2 SVGIG, per germline (reference sequence). The CDR3 totals 12 residues. The ends were cut back, 1 base at V and 11 bases at J, with 14 bases in the middle.

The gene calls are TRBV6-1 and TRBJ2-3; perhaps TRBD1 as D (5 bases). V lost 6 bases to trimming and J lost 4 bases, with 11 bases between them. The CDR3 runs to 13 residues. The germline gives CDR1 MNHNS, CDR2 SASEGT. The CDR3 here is CASRETEPDTQYF. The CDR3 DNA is TGTGCCAGCAGGGAGACAGAACCAGATACGCAGTATTTT.

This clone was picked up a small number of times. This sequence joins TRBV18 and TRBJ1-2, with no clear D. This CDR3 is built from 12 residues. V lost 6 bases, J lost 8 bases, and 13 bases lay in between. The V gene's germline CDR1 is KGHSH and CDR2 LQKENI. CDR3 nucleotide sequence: TGTGCCAGCTCGTCCGAGTCGCTCGGCTACACCTTC. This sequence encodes CASSSESLGYTF.

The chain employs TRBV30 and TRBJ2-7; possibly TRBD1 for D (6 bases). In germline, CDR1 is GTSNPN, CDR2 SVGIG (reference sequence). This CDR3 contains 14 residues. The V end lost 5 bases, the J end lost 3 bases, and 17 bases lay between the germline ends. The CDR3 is CAWVGAGSIYEQYF. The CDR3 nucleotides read TGTGCCTGGGTGGGGGCCGGAAGCATCTACGAGCAGTACTTC.

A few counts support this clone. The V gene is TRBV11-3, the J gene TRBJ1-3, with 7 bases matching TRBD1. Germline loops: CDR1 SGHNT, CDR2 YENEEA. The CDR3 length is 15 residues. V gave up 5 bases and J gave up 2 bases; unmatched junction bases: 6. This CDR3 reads CASSQDRVPGNTIYF. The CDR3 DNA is TGTGCCAGCAGCCAAGACAGGGTCCCTGGAAACACCATATATTTT.

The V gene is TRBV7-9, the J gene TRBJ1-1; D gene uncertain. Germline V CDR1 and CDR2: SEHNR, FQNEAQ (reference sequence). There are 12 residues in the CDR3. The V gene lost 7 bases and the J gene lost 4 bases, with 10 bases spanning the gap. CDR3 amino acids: CASNSSPTEAFF. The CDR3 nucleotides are TGTGCCAGCAACTCCTCCCCCACTGAAGCTTTCTTT.

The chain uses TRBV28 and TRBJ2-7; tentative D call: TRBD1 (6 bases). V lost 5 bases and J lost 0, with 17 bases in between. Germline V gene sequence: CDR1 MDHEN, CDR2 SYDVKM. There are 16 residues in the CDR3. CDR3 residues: CASSLLDRPSSYEQYF. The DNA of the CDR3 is TGTGCCAGCAGTCTCCTCGACAGGCCAAGCTCCTACGAGCAGTACTTC.

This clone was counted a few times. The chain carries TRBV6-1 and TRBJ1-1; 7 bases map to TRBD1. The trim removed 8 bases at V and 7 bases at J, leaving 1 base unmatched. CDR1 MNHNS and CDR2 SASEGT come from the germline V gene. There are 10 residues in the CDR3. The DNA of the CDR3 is TGTGCCAGCCGGGACAGTGAAGCTTTCTTT. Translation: CASRDSEAFF.

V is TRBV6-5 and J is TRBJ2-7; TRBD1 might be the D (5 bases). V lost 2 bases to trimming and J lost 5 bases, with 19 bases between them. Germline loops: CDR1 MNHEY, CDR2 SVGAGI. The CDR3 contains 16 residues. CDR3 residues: CASSYDTSPGNHEQYF. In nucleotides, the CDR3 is TGTGCCAGCAGTTACGACACCTCGCCAGGGAACCACGAGCAGTACTTC.

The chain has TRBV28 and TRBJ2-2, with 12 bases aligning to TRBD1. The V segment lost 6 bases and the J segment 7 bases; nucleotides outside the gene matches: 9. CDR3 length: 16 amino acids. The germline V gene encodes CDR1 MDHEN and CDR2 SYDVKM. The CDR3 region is CASRVGTGGFGGELFF. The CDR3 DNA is TGTGCCAGCAGGGTGGGGACAGGGGGCTTCGGCGGGGAGCTGTTTTTT.

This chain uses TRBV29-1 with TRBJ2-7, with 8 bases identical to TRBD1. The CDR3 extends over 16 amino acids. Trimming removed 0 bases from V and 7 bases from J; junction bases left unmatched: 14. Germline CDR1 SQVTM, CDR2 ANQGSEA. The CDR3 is CSVEDPFEQGAGEQYF. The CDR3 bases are TGCAGCGTTGAAGATCCGTTTGAGCAGGGGGCCGGAGAGCAGTACTTC.

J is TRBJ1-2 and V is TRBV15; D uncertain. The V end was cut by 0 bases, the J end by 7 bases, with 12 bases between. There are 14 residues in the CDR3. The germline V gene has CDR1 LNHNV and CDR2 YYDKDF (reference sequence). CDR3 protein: CATSRDREGAGYTF. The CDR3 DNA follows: TGTGCCACCAGCAGAGATCGGGAGGGTGCTGGCTACACCTTC.

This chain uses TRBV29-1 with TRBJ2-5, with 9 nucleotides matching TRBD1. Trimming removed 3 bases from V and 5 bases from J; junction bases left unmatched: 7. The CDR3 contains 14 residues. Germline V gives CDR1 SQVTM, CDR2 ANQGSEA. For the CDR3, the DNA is TGCAGCGTTGACTTGGGACAGGGCGGGGAGACCCAGTACTTC. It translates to CSVDLGQGGETQYF.

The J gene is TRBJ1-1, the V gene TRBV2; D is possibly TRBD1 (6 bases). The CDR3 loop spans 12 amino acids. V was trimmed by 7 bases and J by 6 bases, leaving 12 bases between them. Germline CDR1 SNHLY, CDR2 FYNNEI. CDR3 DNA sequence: TGTGCCAGCACCAGGGGCATTGCTGAAGCTTTCTTT. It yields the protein CASTRGIAEAFF.

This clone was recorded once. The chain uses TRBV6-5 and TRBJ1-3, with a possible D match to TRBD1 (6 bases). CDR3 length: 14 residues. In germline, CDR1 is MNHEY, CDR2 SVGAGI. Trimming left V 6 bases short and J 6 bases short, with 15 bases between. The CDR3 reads CASRSQGLVNTIYF. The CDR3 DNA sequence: TGTGCCAGCAGGAGCCAGGGGTTGGTAAACACCATATATTTT.

The CDR3 reads CAISEEELYGYTF. The CDR3 nucleotides read TGTGCCATCAGTGAGGAGGAACTCTATGGCTACACCTTC. The rearrangement joins TRBV10-3 to TRBJ1-2; D gene uncertain. CDR3 length: 13 amino acids. The germline V and J ends were trimmed by 2 bases and 4 bases, with 8 bases remaining between them. Germline assignment: CDR1 ENHRY and CDR2 SYGVKD.

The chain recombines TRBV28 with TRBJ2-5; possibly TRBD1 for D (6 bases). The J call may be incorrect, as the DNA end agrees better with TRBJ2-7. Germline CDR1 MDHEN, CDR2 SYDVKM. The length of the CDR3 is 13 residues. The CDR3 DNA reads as TGTGCCAGCAGTTGGCAGGGGACCTACGAGCAGTACTTC. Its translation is CASSWQGTYEQYF.

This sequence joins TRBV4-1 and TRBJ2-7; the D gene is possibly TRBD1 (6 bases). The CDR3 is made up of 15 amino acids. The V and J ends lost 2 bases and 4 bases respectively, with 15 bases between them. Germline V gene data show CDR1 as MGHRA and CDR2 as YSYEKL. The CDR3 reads CASSQQSDRRYEQYF. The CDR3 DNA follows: TGCGCCAGCAGCCAACAGTCAGACAGGCGGTACGAGCAGTACTTC.

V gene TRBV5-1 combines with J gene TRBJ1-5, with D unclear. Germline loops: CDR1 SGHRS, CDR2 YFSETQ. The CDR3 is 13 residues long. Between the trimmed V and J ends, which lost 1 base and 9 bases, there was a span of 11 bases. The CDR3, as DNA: TGCGCCAGCAGCTTGTCGAAACCGAGGCCCCAGCATTTT. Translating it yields CASSLSKPRPQHF. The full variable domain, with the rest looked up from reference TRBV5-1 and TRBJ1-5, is KAGVTQTPRYLIKTRGQQVTLSCSPISGHRSVSWYQQTPGQGLQFLFEYFSETQRNKGNFPGRFSGRQFSNSRSEMNVSTLELGDSALYLCASSLSKPRPQHFGDGTRLSIL.

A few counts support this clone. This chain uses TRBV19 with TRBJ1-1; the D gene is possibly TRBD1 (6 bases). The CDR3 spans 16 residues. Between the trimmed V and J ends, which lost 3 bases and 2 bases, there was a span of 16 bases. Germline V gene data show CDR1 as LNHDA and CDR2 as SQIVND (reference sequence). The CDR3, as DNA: TGTGCCAGTAGTATCCTGGGGGGGGCAGTCAACACTGAAGCTTTCTTT. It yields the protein CASSILGGAVNTEAFF.

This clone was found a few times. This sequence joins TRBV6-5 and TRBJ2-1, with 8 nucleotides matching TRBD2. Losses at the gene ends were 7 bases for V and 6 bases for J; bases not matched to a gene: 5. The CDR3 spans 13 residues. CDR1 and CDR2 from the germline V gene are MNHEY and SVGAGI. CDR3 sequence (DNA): TGTGCCAGCACCCGTAGCGGGGCCAATGAGCAGTTCTTC. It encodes CASTRSGANEQFF.

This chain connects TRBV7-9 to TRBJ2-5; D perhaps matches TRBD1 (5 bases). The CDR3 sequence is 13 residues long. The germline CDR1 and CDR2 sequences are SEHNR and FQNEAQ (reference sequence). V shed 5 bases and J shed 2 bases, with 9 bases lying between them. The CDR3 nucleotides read TGTGCCAGCAGCCCCCAGGGACAAGAGACCCAGTACTTC. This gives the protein CASSPQGQETQYF.

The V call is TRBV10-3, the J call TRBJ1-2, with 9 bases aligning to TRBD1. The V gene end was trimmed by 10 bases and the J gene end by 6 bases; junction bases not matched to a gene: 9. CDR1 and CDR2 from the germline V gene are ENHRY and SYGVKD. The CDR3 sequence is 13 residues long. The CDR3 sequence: CATLMDRGHGYTF. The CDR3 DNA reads TGTGCCACACTTATGGACAGGGGACATGGCTACACCTTC.

The CDR3 region is CAWSPGGRFSGNTIYF. As DNA, the CDR3 is TGTGCCTGGAGTCCCGGAGGCAGATTCTCTGGAAACACCATATATTTT. This chain uses TRBV30 with TRBJ1-3, with D uncertain. V gave up 2 bases and J gave up 0 bases, with 14 bases separating them. CDR1 is GTSNPN and CDR2 is SVGIG in the germline V gene (reference sequence). The CDR3 is 16 residues long.

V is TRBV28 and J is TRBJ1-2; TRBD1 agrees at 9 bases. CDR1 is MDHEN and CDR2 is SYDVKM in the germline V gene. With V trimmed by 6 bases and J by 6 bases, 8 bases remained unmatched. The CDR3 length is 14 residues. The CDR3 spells CASRLQGAPDGYTF. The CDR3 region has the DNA TGTGCCAGCAGGCTACAGGGGGCGCCCGATGGCTACACCTTC.

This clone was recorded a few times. The CDR3 nucleotides are TGCGCCAGCAGCCAAGAGGGACAGGGGGACACTGAAGCTTTCTTT. Translation gives CASSQEGQGDTEAFF. The chain is built from TRBV4-1 and TRBJ1-1, with 11 positions matching TRBD1. V shed 0 bases and J 3 bases; nucleotides not matched to a gene: 0. The CDR3 has 15 residues. Germline V gives CDR1 MGHRA, CDR2 YSYEKL.